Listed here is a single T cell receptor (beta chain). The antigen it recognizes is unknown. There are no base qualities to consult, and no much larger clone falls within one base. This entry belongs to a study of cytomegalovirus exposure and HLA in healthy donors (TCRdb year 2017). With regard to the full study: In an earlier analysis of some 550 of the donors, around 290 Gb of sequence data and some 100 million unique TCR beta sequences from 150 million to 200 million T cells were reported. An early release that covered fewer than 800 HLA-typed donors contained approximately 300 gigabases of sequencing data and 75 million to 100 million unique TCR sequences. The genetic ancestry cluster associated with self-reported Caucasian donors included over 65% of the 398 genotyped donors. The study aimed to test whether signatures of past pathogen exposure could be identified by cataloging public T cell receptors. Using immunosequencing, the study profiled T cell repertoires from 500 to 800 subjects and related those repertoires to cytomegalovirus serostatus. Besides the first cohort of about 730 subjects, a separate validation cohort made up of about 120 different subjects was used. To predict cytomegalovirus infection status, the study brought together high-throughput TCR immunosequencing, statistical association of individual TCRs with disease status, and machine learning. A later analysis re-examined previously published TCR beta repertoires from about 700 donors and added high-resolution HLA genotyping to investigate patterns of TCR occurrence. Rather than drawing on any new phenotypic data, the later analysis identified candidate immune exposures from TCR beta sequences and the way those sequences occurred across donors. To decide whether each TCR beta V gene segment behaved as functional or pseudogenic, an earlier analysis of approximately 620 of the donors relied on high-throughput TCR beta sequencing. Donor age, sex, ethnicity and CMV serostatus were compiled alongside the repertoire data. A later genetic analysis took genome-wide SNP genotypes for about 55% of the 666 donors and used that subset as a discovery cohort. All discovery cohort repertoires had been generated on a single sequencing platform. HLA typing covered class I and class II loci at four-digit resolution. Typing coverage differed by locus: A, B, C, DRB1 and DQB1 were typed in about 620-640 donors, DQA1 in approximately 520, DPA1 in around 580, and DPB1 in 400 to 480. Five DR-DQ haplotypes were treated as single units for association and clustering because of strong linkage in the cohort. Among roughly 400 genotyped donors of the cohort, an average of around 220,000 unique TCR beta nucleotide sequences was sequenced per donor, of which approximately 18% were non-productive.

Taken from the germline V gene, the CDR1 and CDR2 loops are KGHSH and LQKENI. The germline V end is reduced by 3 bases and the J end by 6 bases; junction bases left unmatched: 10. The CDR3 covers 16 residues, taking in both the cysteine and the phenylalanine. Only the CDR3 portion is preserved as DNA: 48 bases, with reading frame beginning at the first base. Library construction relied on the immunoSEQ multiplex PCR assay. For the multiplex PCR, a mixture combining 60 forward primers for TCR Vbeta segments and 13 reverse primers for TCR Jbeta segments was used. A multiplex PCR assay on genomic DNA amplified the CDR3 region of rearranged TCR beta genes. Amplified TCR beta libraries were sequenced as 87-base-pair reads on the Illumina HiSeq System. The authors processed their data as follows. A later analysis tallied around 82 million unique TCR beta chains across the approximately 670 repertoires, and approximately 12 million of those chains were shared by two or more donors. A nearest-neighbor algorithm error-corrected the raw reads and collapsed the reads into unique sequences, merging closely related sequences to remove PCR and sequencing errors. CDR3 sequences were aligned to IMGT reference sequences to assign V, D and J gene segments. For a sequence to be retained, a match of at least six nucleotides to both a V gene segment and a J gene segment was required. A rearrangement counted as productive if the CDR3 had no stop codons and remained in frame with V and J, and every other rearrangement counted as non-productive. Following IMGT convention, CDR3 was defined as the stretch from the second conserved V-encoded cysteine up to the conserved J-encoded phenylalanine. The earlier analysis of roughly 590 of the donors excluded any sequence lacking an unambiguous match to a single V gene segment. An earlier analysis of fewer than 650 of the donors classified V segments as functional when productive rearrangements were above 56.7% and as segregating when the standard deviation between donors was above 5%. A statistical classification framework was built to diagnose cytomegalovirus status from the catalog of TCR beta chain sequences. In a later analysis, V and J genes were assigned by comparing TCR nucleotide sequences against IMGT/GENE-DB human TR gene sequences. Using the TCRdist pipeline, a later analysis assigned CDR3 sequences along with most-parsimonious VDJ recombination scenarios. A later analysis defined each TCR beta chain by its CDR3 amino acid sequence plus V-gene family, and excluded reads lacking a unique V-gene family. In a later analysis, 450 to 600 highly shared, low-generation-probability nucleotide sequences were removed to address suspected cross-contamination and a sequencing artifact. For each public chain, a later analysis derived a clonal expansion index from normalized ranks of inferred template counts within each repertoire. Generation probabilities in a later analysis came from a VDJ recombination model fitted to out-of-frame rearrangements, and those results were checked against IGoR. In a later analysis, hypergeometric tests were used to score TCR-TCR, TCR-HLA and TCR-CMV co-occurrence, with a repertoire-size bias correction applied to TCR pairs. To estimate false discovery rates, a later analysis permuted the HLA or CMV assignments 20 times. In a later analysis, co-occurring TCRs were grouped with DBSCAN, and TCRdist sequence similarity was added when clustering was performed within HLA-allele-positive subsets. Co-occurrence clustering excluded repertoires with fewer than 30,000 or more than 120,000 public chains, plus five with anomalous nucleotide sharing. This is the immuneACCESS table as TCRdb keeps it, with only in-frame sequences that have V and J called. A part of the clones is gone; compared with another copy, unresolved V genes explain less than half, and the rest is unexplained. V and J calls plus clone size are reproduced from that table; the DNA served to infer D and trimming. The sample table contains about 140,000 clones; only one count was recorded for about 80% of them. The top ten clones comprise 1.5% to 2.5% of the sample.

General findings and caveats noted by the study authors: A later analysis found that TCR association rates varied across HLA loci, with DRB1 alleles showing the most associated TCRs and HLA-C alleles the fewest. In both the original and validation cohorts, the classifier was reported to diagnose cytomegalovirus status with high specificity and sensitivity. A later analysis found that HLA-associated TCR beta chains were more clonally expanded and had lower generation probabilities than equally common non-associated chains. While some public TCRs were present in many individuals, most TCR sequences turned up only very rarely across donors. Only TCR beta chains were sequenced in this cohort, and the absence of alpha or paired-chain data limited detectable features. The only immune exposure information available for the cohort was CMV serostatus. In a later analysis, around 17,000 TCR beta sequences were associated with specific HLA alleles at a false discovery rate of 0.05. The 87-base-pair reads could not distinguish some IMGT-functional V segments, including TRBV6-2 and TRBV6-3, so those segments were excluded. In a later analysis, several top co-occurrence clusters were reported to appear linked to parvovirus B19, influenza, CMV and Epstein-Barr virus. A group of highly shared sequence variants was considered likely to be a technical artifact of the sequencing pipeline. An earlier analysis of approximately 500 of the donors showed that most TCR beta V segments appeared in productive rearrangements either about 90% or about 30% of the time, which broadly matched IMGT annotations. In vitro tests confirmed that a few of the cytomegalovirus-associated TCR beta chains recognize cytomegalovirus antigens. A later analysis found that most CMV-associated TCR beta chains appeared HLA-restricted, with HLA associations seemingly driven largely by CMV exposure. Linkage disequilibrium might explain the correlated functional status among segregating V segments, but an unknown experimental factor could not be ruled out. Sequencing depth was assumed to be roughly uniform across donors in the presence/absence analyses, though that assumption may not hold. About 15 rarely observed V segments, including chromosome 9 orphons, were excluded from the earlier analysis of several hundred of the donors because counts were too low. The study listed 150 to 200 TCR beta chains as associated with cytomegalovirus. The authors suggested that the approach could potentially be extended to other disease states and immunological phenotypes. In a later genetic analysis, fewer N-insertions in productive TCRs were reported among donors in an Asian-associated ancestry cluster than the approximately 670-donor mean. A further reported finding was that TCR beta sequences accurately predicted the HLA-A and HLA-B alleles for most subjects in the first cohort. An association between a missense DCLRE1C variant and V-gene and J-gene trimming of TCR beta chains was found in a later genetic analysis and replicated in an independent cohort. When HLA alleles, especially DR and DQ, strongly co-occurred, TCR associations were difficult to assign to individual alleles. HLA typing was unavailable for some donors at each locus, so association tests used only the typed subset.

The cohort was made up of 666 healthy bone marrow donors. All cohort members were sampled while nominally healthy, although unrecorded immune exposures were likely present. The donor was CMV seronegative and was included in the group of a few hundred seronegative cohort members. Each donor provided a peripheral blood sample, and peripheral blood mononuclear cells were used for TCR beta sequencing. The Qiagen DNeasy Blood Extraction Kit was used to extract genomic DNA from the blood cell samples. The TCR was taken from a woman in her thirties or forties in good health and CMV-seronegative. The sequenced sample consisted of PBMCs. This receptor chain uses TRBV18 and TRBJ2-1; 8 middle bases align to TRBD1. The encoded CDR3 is CASSPSRQGIGNEQFF. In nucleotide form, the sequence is TGTGCCAGCTCACCGAGTCGACAGGGGATCGGCAATGAGCAGTTCTTC. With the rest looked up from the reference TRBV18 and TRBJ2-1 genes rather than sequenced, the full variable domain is NAGVMQNPRHLVRRRGQEARLRCSPMKGHSHVYWYRQLPEEGLKFMVYLQKENIIDESGMPKERFSAEFPKEGPSILRIQQVVRGDSAAYFCASSPSRQGIGNEQFFGPGTRLTVL.